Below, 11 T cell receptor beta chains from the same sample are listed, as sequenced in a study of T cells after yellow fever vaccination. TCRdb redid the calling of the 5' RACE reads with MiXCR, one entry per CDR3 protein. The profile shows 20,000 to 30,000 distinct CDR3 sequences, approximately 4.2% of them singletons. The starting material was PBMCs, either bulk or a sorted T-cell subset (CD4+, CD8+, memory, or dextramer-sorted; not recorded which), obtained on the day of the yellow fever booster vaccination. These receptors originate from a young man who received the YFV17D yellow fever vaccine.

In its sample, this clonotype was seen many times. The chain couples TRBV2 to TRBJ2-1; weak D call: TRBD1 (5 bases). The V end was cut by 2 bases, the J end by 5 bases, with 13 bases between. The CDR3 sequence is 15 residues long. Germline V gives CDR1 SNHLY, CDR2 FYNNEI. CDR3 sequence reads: CASSEYRQLNNEQFF. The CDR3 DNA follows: TGTGCCAGCAGTGAATACCGACAGTTAAACAATGAGCAGTTCTTC.

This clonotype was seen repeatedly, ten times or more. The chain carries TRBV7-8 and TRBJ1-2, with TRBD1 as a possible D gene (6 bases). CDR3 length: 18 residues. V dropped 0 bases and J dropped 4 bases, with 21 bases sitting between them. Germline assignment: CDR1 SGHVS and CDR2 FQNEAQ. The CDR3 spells CASSLAAGGAGLGYGYTF. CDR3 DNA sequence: TGTGCCAGCAGCTTAGCGGCGGGGGGCGCGGGGCTGGGCTATGGCTACACCTTC.

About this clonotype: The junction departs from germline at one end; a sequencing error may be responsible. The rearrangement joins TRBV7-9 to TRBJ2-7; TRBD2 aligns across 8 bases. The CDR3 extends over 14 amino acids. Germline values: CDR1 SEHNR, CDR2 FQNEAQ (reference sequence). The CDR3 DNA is TGTGCGAGCAGCGCCCCAGCGGGGGTCGGAGAGCATTACTTC. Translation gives CASSAPAGVGEHYF.

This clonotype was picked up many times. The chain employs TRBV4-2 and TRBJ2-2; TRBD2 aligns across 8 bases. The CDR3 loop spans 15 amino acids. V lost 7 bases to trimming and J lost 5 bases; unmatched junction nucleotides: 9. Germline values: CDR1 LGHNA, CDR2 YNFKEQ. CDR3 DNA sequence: TGTGCCAGCAATACGGAGACTAGCGAAACCGGGGAGCTGTTTTTT. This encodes CASNTETSETGELFF.

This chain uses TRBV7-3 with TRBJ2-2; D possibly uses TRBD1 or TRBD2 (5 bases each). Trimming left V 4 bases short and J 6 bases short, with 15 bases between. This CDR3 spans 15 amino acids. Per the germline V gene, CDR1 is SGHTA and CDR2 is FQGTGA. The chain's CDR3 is CASSSTVGTAGELFF. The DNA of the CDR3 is TGTGCCAGCAGCTCCACGGTGGGGACGGCCGGGGAGCTGTTTTTT.

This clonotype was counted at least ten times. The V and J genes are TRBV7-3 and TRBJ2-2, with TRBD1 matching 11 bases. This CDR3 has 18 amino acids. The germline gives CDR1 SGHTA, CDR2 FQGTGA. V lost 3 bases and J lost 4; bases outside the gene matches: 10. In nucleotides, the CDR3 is TGTGCCAGCAGCTTCTCCGGACAGGGGGCGCGCAGCACCGGGGAGCTGTTTTTT. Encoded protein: CASSFSGQGARSTGELFF.

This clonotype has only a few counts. This CDR3 is CASSYDKFNSPLHF. In DNA form, the CDR3 reads TGTGCCAGCAGTTACGACAAGTTCAATTCACCCCTCCACTTT. The rearrangement joins TRBV6-5 to TRBJ1-6, with D uncertain. V was cut by 2 bases and J by 7 bases, with 9 bases left in between. Germline V gene lookup returns CDR1 MNHEY and CDR2 SVGAGI. The CDR3 covers 14 residues.

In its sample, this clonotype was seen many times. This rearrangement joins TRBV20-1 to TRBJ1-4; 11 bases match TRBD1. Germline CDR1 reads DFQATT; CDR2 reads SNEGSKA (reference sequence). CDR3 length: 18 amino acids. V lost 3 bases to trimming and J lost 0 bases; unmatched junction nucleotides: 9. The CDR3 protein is CSASWDRGNSATNEKLFF. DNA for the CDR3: TGCAGTGCTAGCTGGGACAGGGGGAATTCAGCAACTAATGAAAAACTGTTTTTT.

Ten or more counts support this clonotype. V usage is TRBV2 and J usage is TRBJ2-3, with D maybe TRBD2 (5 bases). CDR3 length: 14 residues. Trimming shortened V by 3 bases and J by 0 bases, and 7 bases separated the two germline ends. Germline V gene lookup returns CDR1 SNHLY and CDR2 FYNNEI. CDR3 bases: TGTGCCAGCAGTGAGTCGGGAAGCACAGATACGCAGTATTTT. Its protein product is CASSESGSTDTQYF.

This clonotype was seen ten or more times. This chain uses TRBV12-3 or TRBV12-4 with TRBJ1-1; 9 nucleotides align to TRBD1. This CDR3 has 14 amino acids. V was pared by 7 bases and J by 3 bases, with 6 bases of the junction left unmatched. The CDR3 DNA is TGTGCCAGCACCTCAGGACAGGGGTACACTGAAGCTTTCTTT. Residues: CASTSGQGYTEAFF.

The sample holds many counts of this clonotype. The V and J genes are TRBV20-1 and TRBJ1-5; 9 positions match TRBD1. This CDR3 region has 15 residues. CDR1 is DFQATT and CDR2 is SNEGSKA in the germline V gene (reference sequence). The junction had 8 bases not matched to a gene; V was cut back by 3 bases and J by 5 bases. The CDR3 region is CSASVPGQGDQPQHF. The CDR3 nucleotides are TGCAGTGCTAGTGTGCCGGGACAGGGCGATCAGCCCCAGCATTTT.